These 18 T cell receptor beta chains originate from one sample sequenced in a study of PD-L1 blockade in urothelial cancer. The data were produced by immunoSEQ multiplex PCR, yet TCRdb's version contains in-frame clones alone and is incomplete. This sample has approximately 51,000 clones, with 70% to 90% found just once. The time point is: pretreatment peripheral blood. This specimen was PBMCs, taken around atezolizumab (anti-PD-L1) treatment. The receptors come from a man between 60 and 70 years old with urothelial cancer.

The CDR3 region is CASSSTGDHYGYTF. The CDR3 nucleotides read TGTGCCAGCAGTTCGACAGGGGATCACTATGGCTACACCTTC. The chain employs TRBV6-6 and TRBJ1-2; TRBD1 agrees at 8 bases. The CDR3 has 14 amino acids. After removal of 4 bases from V and 3 bases from J, the junction contained 4 bases not matched to a gene. The germline CDR1 and CDR2 sequences are MNHNY and SVGAGI (reference sequence).

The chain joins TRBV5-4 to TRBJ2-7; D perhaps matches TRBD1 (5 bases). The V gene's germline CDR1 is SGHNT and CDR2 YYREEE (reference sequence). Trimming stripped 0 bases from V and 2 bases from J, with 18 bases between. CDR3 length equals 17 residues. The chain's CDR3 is CASSLEGAARRAYEQYF. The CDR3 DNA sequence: TGTGCCAGCAGCTTGGAAGGGGCCGCCCGCCGAGCCTACGAGCAGTACTTC. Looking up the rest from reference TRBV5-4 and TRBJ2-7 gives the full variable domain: ETGVTQSPTHLIKTRGQQVTLRCSSQSGHNTVSWYQQALGQGPQFIFQYYREEENGRGNFPPRFSGLQFPNYSSELNVNALELDDSALYLCASSLEGAARRAYEQYFGPGTRLTVT.

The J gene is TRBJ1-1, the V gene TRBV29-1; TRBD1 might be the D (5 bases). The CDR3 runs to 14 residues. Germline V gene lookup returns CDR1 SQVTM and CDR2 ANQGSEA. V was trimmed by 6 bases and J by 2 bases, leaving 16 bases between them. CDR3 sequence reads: CSVVRGLPNTEAFF. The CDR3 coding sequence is TGCAGCGTCGTTAGGGGACTCCCAAACACTGAAGCTTTCTTT.

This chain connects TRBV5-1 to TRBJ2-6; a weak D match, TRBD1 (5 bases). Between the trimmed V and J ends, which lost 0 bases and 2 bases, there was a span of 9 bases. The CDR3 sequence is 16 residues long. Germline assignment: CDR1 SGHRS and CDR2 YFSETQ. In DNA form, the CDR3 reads TGCGCCAGCAGCTTGGCAGGGTACGCTGGGGCCAACGTCCTGACTTTC. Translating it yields CASSLAGYAGANVLTF.

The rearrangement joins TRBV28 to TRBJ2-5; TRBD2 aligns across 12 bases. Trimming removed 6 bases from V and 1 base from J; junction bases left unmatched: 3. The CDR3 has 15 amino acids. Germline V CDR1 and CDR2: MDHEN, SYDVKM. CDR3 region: CASSILAGGQETQYF. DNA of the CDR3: TGTGCCAGCAGCATACTAGCGGGAGGCCAAGAGACCCAGTACTTC.

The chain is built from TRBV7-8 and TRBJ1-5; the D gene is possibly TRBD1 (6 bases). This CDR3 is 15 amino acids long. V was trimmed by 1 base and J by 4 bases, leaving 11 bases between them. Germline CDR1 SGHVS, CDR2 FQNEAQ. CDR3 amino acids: CASSLDRGANQPQHF. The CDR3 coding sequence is TGTGCCAGCAGCTTAGATCGGGGGGCGAATCAGCCCCAGCATTTT.

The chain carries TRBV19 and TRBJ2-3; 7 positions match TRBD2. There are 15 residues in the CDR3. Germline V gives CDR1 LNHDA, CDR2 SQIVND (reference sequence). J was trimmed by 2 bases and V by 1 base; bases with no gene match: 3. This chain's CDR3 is CASSIGGGNTDTQYF. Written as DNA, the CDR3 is TGTGCCAGTAGTATAGGGGGGGGGAACACAGATACGCAGTATTTT.

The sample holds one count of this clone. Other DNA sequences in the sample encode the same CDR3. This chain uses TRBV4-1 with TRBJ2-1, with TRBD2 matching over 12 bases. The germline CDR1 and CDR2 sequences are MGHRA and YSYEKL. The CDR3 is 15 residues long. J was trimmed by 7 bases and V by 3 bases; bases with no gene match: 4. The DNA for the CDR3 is TGCGCCAGCAGCCAGGGACTAGCGGGCCTAAATGAGCAGTTCTTC. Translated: CASSQGLAGLNEQFF.

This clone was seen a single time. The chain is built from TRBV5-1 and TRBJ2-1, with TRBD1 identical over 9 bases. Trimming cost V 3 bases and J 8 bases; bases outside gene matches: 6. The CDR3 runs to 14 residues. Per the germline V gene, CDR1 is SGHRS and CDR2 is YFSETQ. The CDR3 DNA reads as TGCGCCAGCAGCTGGGGGACAGGGACCTATGAGCAGTTCTTC. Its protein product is CASSWGTGTYEQFF.

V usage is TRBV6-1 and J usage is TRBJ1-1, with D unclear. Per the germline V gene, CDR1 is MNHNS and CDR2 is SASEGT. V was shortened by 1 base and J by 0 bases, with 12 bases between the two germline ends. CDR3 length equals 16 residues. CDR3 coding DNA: TGTGCCAGCAGTGAAGTCGGAGCGAGGTTGAACACTGAAGCTTTCTTT. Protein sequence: CASSEVGARLNTEAFF.

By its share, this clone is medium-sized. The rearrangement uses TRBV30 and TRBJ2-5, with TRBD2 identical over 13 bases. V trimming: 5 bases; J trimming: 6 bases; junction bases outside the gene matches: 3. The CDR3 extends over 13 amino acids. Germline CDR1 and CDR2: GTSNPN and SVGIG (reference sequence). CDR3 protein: CAWGLAGVQTQYF. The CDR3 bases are TGTGCCTGGGGACTAGCGGGGGTGCAGACCCAGTACTTC.

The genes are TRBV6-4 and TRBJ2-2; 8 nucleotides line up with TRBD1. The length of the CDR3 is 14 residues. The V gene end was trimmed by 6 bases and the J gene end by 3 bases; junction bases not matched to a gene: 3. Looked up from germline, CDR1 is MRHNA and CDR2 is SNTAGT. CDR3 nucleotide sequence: TGTGCCAGCAGCAGGGGGCCGGACACCGGGGAGCTGTTTTTT. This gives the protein CASSRGPDTGELFF.

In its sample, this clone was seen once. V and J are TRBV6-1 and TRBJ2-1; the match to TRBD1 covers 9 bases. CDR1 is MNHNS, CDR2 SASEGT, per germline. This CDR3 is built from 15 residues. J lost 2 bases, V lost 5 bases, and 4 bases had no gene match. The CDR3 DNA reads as TGTGCCAGCAGTACCGACAGGGGGACCTACAATGAGCAGTTCTTC. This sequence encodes CASSTDRGTYNEQFF.

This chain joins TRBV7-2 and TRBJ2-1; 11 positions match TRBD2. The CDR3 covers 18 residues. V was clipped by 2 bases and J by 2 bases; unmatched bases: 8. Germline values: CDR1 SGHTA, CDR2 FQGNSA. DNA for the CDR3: TGTGCCAGCAGCTTATTTATTCGGGGACTAGCGGCCTACAATGAGCAGTTCTTC. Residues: CASSLFIRGLAAYNEQFF.

The CDR3 here is CASSYSSGGGETQYF. CDR3 coding DNA: TGTGCCAGCAGTTACTCCAGCGGGGGAGGAGAGACCCAGTACTTC. The V call is TRBV6-6, the J call TRBJ2-5; the match to TRBD2 covers 8 bases. Germline CDR1 and CDR2: MNHNY and SVGAGI (reference sequence). CDR3 size: 15 residues. V dropped 0 bases and J dropped 4; count of bases not matched to a gene: 4.

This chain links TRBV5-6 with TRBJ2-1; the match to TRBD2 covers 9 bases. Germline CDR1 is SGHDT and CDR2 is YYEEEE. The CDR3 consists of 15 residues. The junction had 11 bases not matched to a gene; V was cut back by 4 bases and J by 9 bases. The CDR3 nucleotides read TGTGCCAGCAGCCGCGTTGCGGGAGGGCCCGTTGAGCAGTTCTTC. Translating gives CASSRVAGGPVEQFF. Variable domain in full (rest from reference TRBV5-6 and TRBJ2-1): DAGVTQSPTHLIKTRGQQVTLRCSPKSGHDTVSWYQQALGQGPQFIFQYYEEEERQRGNFPDRFSGHQFPNYSSELNVNALLLGDSALYLCASSRVAGGPVEQFFGPGTRLTVL.

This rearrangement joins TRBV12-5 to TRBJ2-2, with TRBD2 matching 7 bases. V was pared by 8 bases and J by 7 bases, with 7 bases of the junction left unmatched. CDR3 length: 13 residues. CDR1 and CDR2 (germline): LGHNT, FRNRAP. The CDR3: CASHVGGDGELFF. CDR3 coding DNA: TGTGCTAGTCACGTGGGGGGGGACGGGGAGCTGTTTTTT.

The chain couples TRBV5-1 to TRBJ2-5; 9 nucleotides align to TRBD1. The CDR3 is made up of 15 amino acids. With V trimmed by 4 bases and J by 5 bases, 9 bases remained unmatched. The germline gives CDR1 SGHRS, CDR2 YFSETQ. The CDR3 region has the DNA TGCGCCAGCAGCGACCAGGGACAGGGTTTCGAGACCCAGTACTTC. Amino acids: CASSDQGQGFETQYF.